This T cell receptor beta chain emerged from a study of early T cells in non-severe SARS-CoV-2 infection. For the study at large: Unpaired chains resulted from sequencing bulk RNA of unsorted whole blood.

TCRdb called the 5' RACE reads again in MiXCR, with one record for every CDR3 protein. The table includes approximately 77,000 distinct CDR3 sequences, roughly 12% detected once. The CDR3 runs to 14 residues. CDR1 SGDLS and CDR2 YYNGEE come from the germline V gene. With V trimmed by 4 bases and J by 6 bases, 9 bases remained unmatched. This clonotype was detected only a few times. This receptor was taken from an adult who was a healthcare worker with PCR-confirmed SARS-CoV-2 infection or an uninfected control (not recorded which). The genes are TRBV9 and TRBJ2-7; TRBD2 aligns across 8 bases. The specimen sequenced was whole blood. Here the CDR3 reads CASSPRTSPGEQYF. For the CDR3, the DNA is TGTGCCAGCAGCCCCCGGACTAGCCCAGGCGAGCAGTACTTC.